This note documents a single TCR beta chain sequence. This clone was detected once. It has no known antigen specificity. Base qualities are not at hand, and no much larger clone is one base apart. The source of the sample is a study of cytomegalovirus exposure and HLA in healthy donors (dated by TCRdb to 2017 to 2019). Regarding the study in general: An earlier analysis of about 560 of the donors reported approximately 280 Gb of sequence data and around 100 million unique TCR beta sequences obtained from roughly 170 million T cells. An earlier analysis of 500 to 750 of the donors applied high-throughput TCR beta sequencing to assess whether each TCR beta V gene segment acted as functional or pseudogenic. On average, about 200,000 unique TCR beta nucleotide sequences were sequenced per donor among roughly 430 genotyped donors of the cohort, with approximately 18% of those sequences being non-productive. Approximately 300 gigabases of sequencing data and tens of millions of unique TCR sequences were included in an early release covering roughly 700 HLA-typed donors. Along with the roughly 670-subject first cohort, a separate validation cohort of roughly 110 different subjects was used. The number of typed donors differed by locus: about 629-630 for A, B, C, DRB1 and DQB1; approximately 520 for DQA1; approximately 600 for DPA1; and about 450 for DPB1. Alongside the repertoire data, information on donor age, sex, ethnicity and CMV serostatus was compiled. Among the roughly 400 genotyped donors, about 85% belonged to the genetic ancestry cluster associated with self-reported Caucasian donors. The study used immunosequencing to profile the T cell repertoires of 666 subjects and linked those repertoires to cytomegalovirus serostatus. To study patterns of TCR occurrence, a later analysis re-analyzed previously published TCR beta repertoires from 666 donors and added high-resolution HLA genotyping. Every discovery cohort repertoire had been produced on one sequencing platform. Both class I and class II loci were covered by HLA typing, at four-digit resolution. The study combined high-throughput TCR immunosequencing, statistical association of individual TCRs with disease status, and machine learning to predict cytomegalovirus infection status. Rather than drawing on any new phenotypic data, the later analysis identified candidate immune exposures from TCR beta sequences and the way those sequences occurred across donors. A handful of DR-DQ haplotypes were handled as single units for association and clustering because linkage in the cohort was strong. The study aimed to test whether signatures of past pathogen exposure could be identified by cataloging public T cell receptors. A later genetic analysis used genome-wide SNP genotypes for about 65% of the roughly 700 donors, treating that subset as a discovery cohort.

Broad study findings and their caveats: Most TCR sequences were observed very rarely across donors, whereas some public TCRs were present in many individuals. A later analysis reported that several top co-occurrence clusters appeared linked to parvovirus B19, influenza, CMV and Epstein-Barr virus. Presence/absence analyses assumed roughly uniform sequencing depth across donors, an assumption that may not hold. In vitro tests confirmed that a few of the cytomegalovirus-associated TCR beta chains recognize cytomegalovirus antigens. Correlated functional status among segregating V segments might reflect linkage disequilibrium, but an unknown experimental factor could not be ruled out. Immune exposure information for the cohort was limited to CMV serostatus. In an earlier analysis of more than 500 of the donors, most TCR beta V segments appeared in productive rearrangements about 87% or about 30% of the time, broadly matching IMGT annotations. The authors suggested that the approach could potentially be generalized to other disease states and immunological phenotypes. Because counts were too low, 15 to 20 rarely observed V segments, including chromosome 9 orphons, were left out of the earlier analysis of a few hundred of the donors. Assigning TCR associations to individual alleles was difficult when HLA alleles, especially DR and DQ, strongly co-occurred. At a false discovery rate of 0.05, a later analysis linked about 16,000 TCR beta sequences to specific HLA alleles. Compared with equally common non-associated chains, HLA-associated TCR beta chains in a later analysis were more clonally expanded and had lower generation probabilities. Only TCR beta chains were sequenced in this cohort, and the absence of alpha or paired-chain data limited detectable features. Cytomegalovirus status was reported to be diagnosed by the classifier with high specificity and sensitivity in both the original and validation cohorts. The study listed approximately 150 TCR beta chains as associated with cytomegalovirus. A later genetic analysis reported fewer N-insertions in productive TCRs among donors in an Asian-associated ancestry cluster than the approximately 700-donor mean. The 87-base-pair reads could not distinguish some IMGT-functional V segments, including TRBV6-2 and TRBV6-3, so those segments were excluded. An association between a missense DCLRE1C variant and V-gene and J-gene trimming of TCR beta chains was found in a later genetic analysis and replicated in an independent cohort. A further reported finding was that TCR beta sequences accurately predicted the HLA-A and HLA-B alleles for most subjects in the first cohort. Because some donors lacked HLA typing at each locus, the association tests relied only on the typed subset. A later analysis found that TCR association rates varied across HLA loci, with DRB1 alleles showing the most associated TCRs and HLA-C alleles the fewest. According to a later analysis, most CMV-associated TCR beta chains appeared to be HLA-restricted, and the HLA associations seemed to be driven largely by CMV exposure. A cluster of highly shared sequence variants was judged likely to be a technical artifact of the sequencing pipeline.

There are 16 amino acids in the CDR3, from cysteine to phenylalanine inclusive. The entry retains the CDR3 DNA only, 48 bases that are in frame from base 1. Taken from the germline V gene, the CDR1 and CDR2 loops are SGDLS and YYNGEE. Unmatched junction bases come to 7, with V trimmed by 2 bases and J by 1 base. Library method: the immunoSEQ multiplex PCR assay. A mixture of 60 forward primers for TCR Vbeta segments and 13 reverse primers for TCR Jbeta segments was used in the multiplex PCR. The CDR3 region of rearranged TCR beta genes was amplified from genomic DNA with a multiplex PCR assay. Amplified TCR beta libraries were sequenced as 87-base-pair reads on the Illumina HiSeq System. The authors' analysis ran thus. In a later analysis, 80 million or so unique TCR beta chains were counted across the approximately 640 repertoires, and roughly 11 million of these chains were shared by at least two donors. Raw reads were error-corrected and collapsed into unique sequences by a nearest-neighbor algorithm in which closely related sequences were merged to remove PCR and sequencing errors. To assign V, D and J gene segments, CDR3 sequences were aligned to IMGT reference sequences. Each retained sequence needed at least a six-nucleotide match to both a V gene segment and a J gene segment. A rearrangement counted as productive if the CDR3 had no stop codons and remained in frame with V and J, and every other rearrangement counted as non-productive. Following IMGT convention, CDR3 was defined as the stretch from the second conserved V-encoded cysteine up to the conserved J-encoded phenylalanine. The earlier analysis of about 590 of the donors excluded sequences that lacked an unambiguous match to a single V gene segment. In an earlier analysis of approximately 590 of the donors, a V segment was called functional when productive rearrangements were above 56.7%, and segregating when the standard deviation between donors exceeded 5%. To diagnose cytomegalovirus status from the catalog of TCR beta chain sequences, a statistical classification framework was built. In a later analysis, TCR nucleotide sequences were compared against IMGT/GENE-DB human TR gene sequences so that V and J genes could be assigned. Using the TCRdist pipeline, a later analysis assigned CDR3 sequences along with most-parsimonious VDJ recombination scenarios. A later analysis defined each TCR beta chain by its CDR3 amino acid sequence plus V-gene family, and excluded reads lacking a unique V-gene family. As a way to deal with suspected cross-contamination and a sequencing artifact, a later analysis dropped nearly 600 nucleotide sequences that were highly shared and had low generation probability. In a later analysis, a clonal expansion index for each public chain was calculated from normalized within-repertoire ranks of inferred template counts. A later analysis computed generation probabilities with a VDJ recombination model fitted to out-of-frame rearrangements, and checked the results against IGoR. A later analysis scored TCR-TCR, TCR-HLA and TCR-CMV co-occurrence with hypergeometric tests, applying a repertoire-size bias correction to TCR pairs. False discovery rates were estimated in a later analysis by permuting HLA or CMV assignments 20 times. A later analysis grouped co-occurring TCRs with DBSCAN, adding TCRdist sequence similarity when clustering within HLA-allele-positive subsets. For co-occurrence clustering, repertoires with fewer than 30,000 or more than 120,000 public chains were excluded, along with five repertoires with anomalous nucleotide sharing. Entries here come from immuneACCESS through TCRdb and include only in-frame sequences with V and J called. Some clones fail to appear in such tables; in the studies checked, an unresolved V gene covers under half of the shortfall, and the cause of the remainder is unknown. V and J calls and clone size are copied from that table; D and trimming were computed from the DNA. The sample includes more than 150,000 clones, with around 80% observed a single time. Jointly, the top ten make up roughly 1.4% of the sample.

The cohort comprised 710 or so healthy bone marrow donors. Cohort members were all nominally healthy when sampled, although unrecorded immune exposures were likely present. The donor tested CMV seronegative, placing the donor among the roughly 400 seronegative members of the cohort. A peripheral blood sample was provided by each donor, and peripheral blood mononuclear cells were used for TCR beta sequencing. The Qiagen DNeasy Blood Extraction Kit was used to extract genomic DNA from the blood cell samples. This receptor was obtained from a man aged 18 to 30 in good health and CMV-seronegative. The sequence is built from TRBV9 and TRBJ2-7; TRBD2 agrees with 9 junctional bases. The sequencing input was PBMCs. In nucleotide form, the sequence is TGTGCCAGCAGCGTCGGAGCGGGGGGCCGGTCCTACGAGCAGTACTTC. Translated, this gives CASSVGAGGRSYEQYF.